This T cell receptor beta chain was found in a study of early T cells in non-severe SARS-CoV-2 infection. One entry per CDR3 protein results from TCRdb running MiXCR on the 5' RACE reads. The sample has tens of thousands of distinct CDR3 sequences, roughly 6% seen once. This clonotype was seen ten or more times. CDR3 size: 16 residues. The V gene end was trimmed by 7 bases and the J gene end by 6 bases; junction bases not matched to a gene: 8. The germline V gene encodes CDR1 ENHRY and CDR2 SYGVKD. The sequence came from an adult who was a healthcare worker with PCR-confirmed SARS-CoV-2 infection or an uninfected control (not recorded which). The chain employs TRBV10-3 and TRBJ2-1, with TRBD2 matching 14 bases. Material for sequencing was whole blood. This CDR3 reads CAITPGLAGEGNEQFF. The CDR3, as DNA: TGTGCCATCACCCCGGGACTAGCGGGAGAAGGCAATGAGCAGTTCTTC.